Given below is one TCR beta chain in context. Its specific antigen is unknown. No clone much larger than this one lies a single base away; base qualities are absent. TCRbeta CDR3 regions were amplified from genomic DNA using the immunoSEQ Assay, a bias-controlled multiplex PCR. The source study handled its data this way. Nucleated cell counts per sample were estimated from amplification of reference gene primers within the assay. Sequence reads were collapsed and filtered to measure the absolute abundance of every unique TCRbeta CDR3 rearrangement. For each sample, productive Simpson clonality was calculated as the square root of Simpson's diversity index over productive rearrangements. TCRdb re-hosts the immuneACCESS table, in-frame sequences only. Its copies lack some clones; in the studies checked, an unresolved V gene accounts for under half of them, and the cause for the rest is not known. The V and J calls and clone size come from that table; D and trimming were worked out from the DNA. The sample yields 140,000 or so clones; approximately 90% were counted once. The top ten constitute 11% of the sample.

This sample is part of a study of blood T cell repertoires in COVID-19 (dated by TCRdb to the early 2020s). About the full investigation: The collaborator samples originated in the United States, Italy and Spain and spanned the acute and convalescent phases of COVID-19. The prospective study material was composed of cDNA or gDNA derived from T cells, B-cell-depleted T cells, or PBMCs. The dataset comprised deeply sampled blood TCRbeta repertoires from subjects exposed to, actively infected with, or recovered from COVID-19. The repertoires were made available in a free public database intended to serve as a resource for research on the immune response to SARS-CoV-2. The samples were drawn from the first 160 participants of the ongoing ImmuneRACE study and from 950 to 1,500 subjects provided by 6 global collaborators. A de-identified subject ID, COVID-19 status, age in years and sex were almost always included in the sample metadata. Where available, HLA class I and class II types were taken from metadata supplied by the sample provider and were not determined by assay-based typing. What the work shows at the level of the full study, not this receptor alone: Clinical and demographic metadata were provided uncurated, with the amount varying by source and participant.

The collaborating institutions used their own protocols to collect whole blood in K2EDTA tubes. For TCRbeta analysis, collaborator samples were shipped as frozen whole blood, as isolated PBMCs, or as DNA extracted from either sample type. V loses 1 base, J loses 6 bases, and the germline ends lie 16 bases apart. The germline V gene encodes CDR1 LGHNA and CDR2 YSLEER. From the cysteine up to the phenylalanine, the CDR3 has a length of 17 residues. The sequence is cut down to CDR3 DNA, 51 bases in frame from base 1. The sequence is built from TRBV4-3 and TRBJ1-6, and the D gene may be TRBD1, 5 bases matching. Sequenced input: peripheral blood. This clonotype was sampled from a woman older than 75 with acute or convalescent COVID-19. The DNA reads TGCGCCAGCAGCCAAGGAATCGGGGGATTAGGTAATTCACCCCTCCACTTT. This sequence encodes CASSQGIGGLGNSPLHF.